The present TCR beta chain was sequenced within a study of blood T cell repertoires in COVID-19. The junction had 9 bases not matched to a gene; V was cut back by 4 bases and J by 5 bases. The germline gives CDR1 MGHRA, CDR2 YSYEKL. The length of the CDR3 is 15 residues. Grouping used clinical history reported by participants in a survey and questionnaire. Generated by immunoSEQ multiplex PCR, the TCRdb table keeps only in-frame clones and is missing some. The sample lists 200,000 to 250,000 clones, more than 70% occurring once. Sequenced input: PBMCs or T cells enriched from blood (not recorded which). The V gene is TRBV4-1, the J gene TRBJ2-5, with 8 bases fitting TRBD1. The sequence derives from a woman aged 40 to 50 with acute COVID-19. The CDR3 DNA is TGCGCCAGCAGCCCTCTTGACAGGGGATCGGAGACCCAGTACTTC. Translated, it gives CASSPLDRGSETQYF.